This T cell receptor beta chain appears in the sequencing data of a study of OX40 agonist ivuxolimab in advanced cancers. The wider study: A diagnosis of hepatocellular carcinoma, melanoma, renal cell or head and neck cancer was present in dose-escalation patients. Study-level points and caveats: Expanded clones tended on average to be more numerous among CD8+ T cells than CD4+.

Details on this clone: Its cognate antigen is unknown.

The V and J ends lost 1 base and 1 base respectively, with 9 bases between them. The CDR3 totals 15 residues. Germline V gene sequence: CDR1 SGHTA, CDR2 FQGTGA. The method was immunoSEQ multiplex PCR; TCRdb's version includes in-frame clones alone and lacks a portion of them. This sample has some 86,000 clones, with 75% to 95% found just once. The sequenced sample was CD4+ or CD8+ T cells sorted from blood, obtained in a trial of the OX40 agonist ivuxolimab. This TCR was sampled from an adult with an advanced solid tumor such as melanoma, head and neck, liver or kidney cancer. This rearrangement joins TRBV7-3 to TRBJ2-3, with a possible D match to TRBD2 (5 bases). The CDR3 DNA follows: TGTGCCAGCAGCTTAAGGGGAGTAGGCACAGATACGCAGTATTTT. This codes for CASSLRGVGTDTQYF.